These T cell receptor beta chains were read from a single sample in a study of shared clonotypes between healthy human individuals. Repertoires were generated with immunoSEQ multiplex PCR, while TCRdb's copy carries only in-frame clones and drops some. The data hold approximately 2,000,000 clones, with roughly 95% observed a single time. The sample taken for sequencing was naive CD8+ T cells from PBMCs. The receptors stem from a young man in good health. Some clones in this sample may be carry-over from other donors' samples. Each CDR3 is given with its conserved first and last residue. The order of the fields is CDR3 length, V gene, J gene, CDR3 protein.

length: 14; V: TRBV6-1; J: TRBJ2-7; CDR3: CASSEFRTAYEQYF
length: 13; V: TRBV21-1; J: TRBJ1-2; CDR3: CAFTGGEDYGYTF
length: 16; V: TRBV23-1; J: TRBJ1-2; CDR3: CASSFVRDRGFYGYTF
length: 13; V: TRBV25-1; J: TRBJ2-5; CDR3: CASRTGPQETQYF
length: 16; V: TRBV2; J: TRBJ2-7; CDR3: CASSEGRNILVYEQYF
length: 12; V: TRBV25-1; J: TRBJ1-1; CDR3: CASSLEGTEAFF
length: 14; V: TRBV4-3; J: TRBJ2-1; CDR3: CASSHRLGSDEQFF
length: 19; V: TRBV7-9; J: TRBJ2-1; CDR3: CASSLGLGLGLAVYNEQFF
length: 14; V: TRBV7-9; J: TRBJ1-2; CDR3: CASSFTRGDYGYTF
length: 15; V: TRBV7-9; J: TRBJ1-3; CDR3: CASSSDGIPGNTIYF
length: 15; V: TRBV5-4; J: TRBJ2-2; CDR3: CASSPSRGASGELFF
length: 15; V: TRBV28; J: TRBJ2-7; CDR3: CASSLGAGSFYEQYF
length: 15; V: TRBV7-9; J: TRBJ1-2; CDR3: CASSLAGDARDGYTF
length: 14; V: TRBV6-1; J: TRBJ1-1; CDR3: CASTARDWNTEAFF
length: 15; V: TRBV29-1; J: TRBJ2-1; CDR3: CSVEDRGWTYNEQFF